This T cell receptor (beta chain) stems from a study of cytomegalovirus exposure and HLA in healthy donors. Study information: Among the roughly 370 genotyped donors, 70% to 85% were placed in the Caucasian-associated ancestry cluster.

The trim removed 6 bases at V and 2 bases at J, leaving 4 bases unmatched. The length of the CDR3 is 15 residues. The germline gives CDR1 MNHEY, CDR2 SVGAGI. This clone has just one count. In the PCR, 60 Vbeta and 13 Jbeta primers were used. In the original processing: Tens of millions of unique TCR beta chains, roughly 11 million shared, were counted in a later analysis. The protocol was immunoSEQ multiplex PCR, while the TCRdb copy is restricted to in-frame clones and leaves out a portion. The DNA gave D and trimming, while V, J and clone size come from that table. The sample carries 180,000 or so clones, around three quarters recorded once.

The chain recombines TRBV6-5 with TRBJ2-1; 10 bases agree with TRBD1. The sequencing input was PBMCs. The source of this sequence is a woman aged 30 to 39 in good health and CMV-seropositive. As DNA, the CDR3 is TGTGCCAGCAGACCCGGACAGGGGGCCTACAATGAGCAGTTCTTC. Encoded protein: CASRPGQGAYNEQFF.